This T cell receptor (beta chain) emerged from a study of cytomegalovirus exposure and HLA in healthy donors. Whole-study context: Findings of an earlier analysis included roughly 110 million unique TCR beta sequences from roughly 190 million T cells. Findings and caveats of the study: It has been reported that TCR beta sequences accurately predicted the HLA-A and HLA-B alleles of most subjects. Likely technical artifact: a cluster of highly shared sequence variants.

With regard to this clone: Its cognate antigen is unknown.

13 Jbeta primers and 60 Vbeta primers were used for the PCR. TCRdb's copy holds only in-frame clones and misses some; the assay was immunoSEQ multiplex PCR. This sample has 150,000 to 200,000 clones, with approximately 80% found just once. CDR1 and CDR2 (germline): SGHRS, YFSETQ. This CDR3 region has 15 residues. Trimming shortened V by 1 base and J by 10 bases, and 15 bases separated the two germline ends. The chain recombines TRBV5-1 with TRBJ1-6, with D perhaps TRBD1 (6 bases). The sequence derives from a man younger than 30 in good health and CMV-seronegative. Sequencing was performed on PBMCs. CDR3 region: CASSLLGQVESPLHF. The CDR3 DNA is TGCGCCAGCAGCTTGCTGGGACAAGTAGAGTCACCCCTCCACTTT.